This T cell receptor (beta chain) comes out of a study of blood T cell repertoires in COVID-19. Overall study context: COVID-19 samples collected from the United States, Italy and Spain covered acute and convalescent phases. T cells, B-cell-depleted T cells, or PBMCs supplied cDNA or gDNA.

Per the study methods: Using reference gene primer amplification, nucleated cell counts were estimated. Produced via immunoSEQ multiplex PCR; TCRdb's table is partial and in-frame only. V and J calls and clone size are copied from that table; D and trimming were computed from the DNA. Of some 78,000 clones in the sample, 87% were seen once. This CDR3 is 18 amino acids long. Sequencing was performed on peripheral blood. This sequence joins TRBV21-1 and TRBJ1-2; TRBD1 was called by the table and not checked on the DNA. TRBV21-1 is classified as a pseudogene. This TCR derives from a woman at least 80 years old with active or convalescent COVID-19. Here the CDR3 DNA reads TGTGCCAGCAGGGCAGCCCGAACAGGGCCTTCAGCTAACTATGGCTACACCTTC. Protein sequence: CASRAARTGPSANYGYTF.